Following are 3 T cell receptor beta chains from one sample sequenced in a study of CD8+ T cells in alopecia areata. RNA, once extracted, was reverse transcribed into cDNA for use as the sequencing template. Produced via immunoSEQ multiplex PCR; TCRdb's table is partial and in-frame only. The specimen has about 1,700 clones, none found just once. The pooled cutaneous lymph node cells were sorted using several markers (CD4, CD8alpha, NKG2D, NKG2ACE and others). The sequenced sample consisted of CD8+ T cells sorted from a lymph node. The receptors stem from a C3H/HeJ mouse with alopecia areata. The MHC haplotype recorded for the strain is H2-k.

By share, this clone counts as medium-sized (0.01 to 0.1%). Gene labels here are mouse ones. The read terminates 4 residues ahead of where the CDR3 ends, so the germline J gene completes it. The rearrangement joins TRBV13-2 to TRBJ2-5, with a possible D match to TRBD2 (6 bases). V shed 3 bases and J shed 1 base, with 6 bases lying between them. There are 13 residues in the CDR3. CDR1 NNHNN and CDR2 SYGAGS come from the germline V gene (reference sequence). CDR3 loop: CASGAGDQDTQYF. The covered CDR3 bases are TGTGCCAGCGGTGCTGGGGACCAAGAC.

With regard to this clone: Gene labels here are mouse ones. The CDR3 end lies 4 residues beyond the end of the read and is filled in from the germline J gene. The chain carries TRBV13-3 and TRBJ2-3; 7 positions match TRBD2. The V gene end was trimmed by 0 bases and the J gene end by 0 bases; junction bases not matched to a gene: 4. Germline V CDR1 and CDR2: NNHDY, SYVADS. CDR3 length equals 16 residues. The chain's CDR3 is CASSDASGGSAETLYF. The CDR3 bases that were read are TGTGCCAGCAGTGATGCATCTGGGGGTAGTGCAGAA.

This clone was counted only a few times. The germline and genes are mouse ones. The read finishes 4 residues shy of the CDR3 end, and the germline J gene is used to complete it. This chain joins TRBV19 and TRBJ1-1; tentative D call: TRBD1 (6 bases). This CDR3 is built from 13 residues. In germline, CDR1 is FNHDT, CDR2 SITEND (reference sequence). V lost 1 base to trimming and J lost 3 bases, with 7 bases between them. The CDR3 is CASSIPGDTEVFF. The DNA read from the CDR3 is TGTGCCAGCAGTATACCAGGGGACACA.